This TCR beta chain emerged from a study of siplizumab effects on memory and regulatory T cells. Clones were read by immunoSEQ multiplex PCR, and TCRdb kept only the in-frame ones, dropping some. The table lists roughly 68,000 clones, around four fifths of them singletons, with approximately 3.8% in the top ten. Regarding the study as a whole: Memory cells seemed less diverse than naive T cells, which also seemed major contributors to the alloresponse. Mappable alloreactive CD4+ clones came from Treg cells 68.8% of the time on average with siplizumab, against roughly 29% in controls. Researchers could not give a naive or memory phenotype to roughly 75-97% of proliferating CD4+ or CD8+ clones.

For a few donor pairs, CD4+ naive/memory and CD8+ naive/effector-memory/TEMRA unstimulated subsets were also sequenced. As for this clone: What it binds is unknown.

The CDR3 runs to 17 residues. Germline CDR1 reads LNHNV; CDR2 reads YYDKDF (reference sequence). Deletions cut 0 bases from V and 5 bases from J, with 16 bases between. Sequencing was carried out using memory CD4+ T cells sorted from blood. The sequence came from a human donor in good health. J is TRBJ1-4 and V is TRBV15, with TRBD1 as a possible D gene (5 bases). The CDR3 DNA reads as TGTGCCACCAGCAGAGATCTGGGCGGGGGTAGGAATGAAAAACTGTTTTTT. This codes for CATSRDLGGGRNEKLFF.